The 14 T cell receptor beta chains below come from one sample, sequenced in a study of blood T cell repertoires in COVID-19. Method: immunoSEQ multiplex PCR; TCRdb's copy keeps in-frame clones and lacks some. The data hold tens of thousands of clones, with roughly nine tenths observed a single time. Sequencing was performed on peripheral blood. These receptors were taken from a woman in her sixties with acute or convalescent COVID-19.

The V call is TRBV11-2, the J call TRBJ1-3; D ambiguous. The CDR3 length is 16 residues. The V and J ends lost 1 base and 3 bases respectively, with 13 bases between them. Looked up from germline, CDR1 is SGHAT and CDR2 is FQNNGV. DNA for the CDR3: TGTGCCAGCAGCTTAGCTGTCTCGAGGAGTGGAAACACCATATATTTT. It encodes CASSLAVSRSGNTIYF.

This sequence joins TRBV19 and TRBJ2-7; TRBD2 matches at 8 bases. V lost 2 bases, J lost 8 bases, and 5 bases stayed unmatched. CDR3 length: 13 amino acids. Germline V gene lookup returns CDR1 LNHDA and CDR2 SQIVND (reference sequence). CDR3 DNA sequence: TGTGCCAGTAGTATACGCGAGCGGGAGAAGCAGTACTTC. It codes for CASSIREREKQYF.

The V and J genes are TRBV28 and TRBJ1-2, with D possibly matching TRBD1 (5 bases). The germline V and J ends were trimmed by 8 bases and 1 base, with 14 bases remaining between them. Per the germline V gene, CDR1 is MDHEN and CDR2 is SYDVKM. CDR3 length: 14 amino acids. The CDR3 DNA sequence: TGTGCCAGCGTCCTGGGGGGGGTTAACTATGGCTACACCTTC. Translating it yields CASVLGGVNYGYTF.

Remarks on this clone: The junction departs from germline at one end; a sequencing error may be responsible. The same CDR3 can be traced to other DNA sequences in this sample. V and J are TRBV27 and TRBJ1-2; a weak D match, TRBD1 (6 bases). Germline V gene lookup returns CDR1 MNHEY and CDR2 SMNVEV (reference sequence). This CDR3 is built from 15 residues. DNA for the CDR3: TGTGCCAGCAGTCTACGTTTTACAGGGAACTATGGCTATACCTTC. Translated: CASSLRFTGNYGYTF.

This chain uses TRBV7-6 with TRBJ2-7; the match to TRBD2 covers 14 bases. CDR1 and CDR2 from the germline V gene are SGHVS and FNYEAQ. The CDR3 consists of 14 residues. After removal of 10 bases from V and 0 bases from J, the junction contained 2 bases not matched to a gene. The CDR3: CATGTSGSSYEQYF. In DNA form, the CDR3 reads TGTGCCACCGGGACTAGCGGGAGCTCCTACGAGCAGTACTTC.

This clone was detected only a few times. V and J are TRBV19 and TRBJ1-5, with TRBD1 identical over 9 bases. The junction had 6 bases not matched to a gene; V was cut back by 6 bases and J by 0 bases. This CDR3 has 16 amino acids. From germline, CDR1 is LNHDA and CDR2 SQIVND (reference sequence). CDR3 coding DNA: TGTGCCAGTAGACAGGGGGCCTGGTATAGCAATCAGCCCCAGCATTTT. Its translation: CASRQGAWYSNQPQHF.

The chain recombines TRBV9 with TRBJ2-2; D is undetermined. Trimming shortened V by 0 bases and J by 2 bases, and 11 bases separated the two germline ends. The CDR3 runs 16 residues. CDR1 is SGDLS, CDR2 YYNGEE, per germline. The chain's CDR3 is CASSVDSRPNTGELFF. For the CDR3, the DNA is TGTGCCAGCAGCGTAGACAGTCGACCAAACACCGGGGAGCTGTTTTTT. Looking up the rest from reference TRBV9 and TRBJ2-2 gives the full variable domain: DSGVTQTPKHLITATGQRVTLRCSPRSGDLSVYWYQQSLDQGLQFLIQYYNGEERAKGNILERFSAQQFPDLHSELNLSSLELGDSALYFCASSVDSRPNTGELFFGEGSRLTVL.

The count of this clone is one. The chain carries TRBV6-1 and TRBJ2-7; the D gene is possibly TRBD2 (5 bases). Germline V lookup: CDR1 MNHNS, CDR2 SASEGT. V gave up 2 bases and J gave up 0 bases, with 11 bases separating them. CDR3 length equals 15 residues. The CDR3 here is CASSERRRSSYEQYF. CDR3 DNA sequence: TGTGCCAGCAGTGAAAGGAGGAGAAGCTCCTACGAGCAGTACTTC.

The V and J genes are TRBV3-1 (or the pseudogene TRBV3-2) and TRBJ2-5, with 7 bases lining up with TRBD1. The V gene end was trimmed by 4 bases and the J gene end by 1 base; junction bases not matched to a gene: 0. Per the germline V gene, CDR1 is LGHDT and CDR2 is YNNKEL (reference sequence). This CDR3 is built from 13 residues. The CDR3 nucleotides read TGTGCCAGCAGCCGGGACAGCCAAGAGACCCAGTACTTC. Translation: CASSRDSQETQYF.

This clone has a handful of counts. The CDR3 loop is CASSPKGLGQYEQYF. Here the CDR3 DNA reads TGCGCCAGCAGCCCGAAGGGTTTAGGACAATACGAGCAGTACTTC. This chain joins TRBV5-1 and TRBJ2-7, with D perhaps matching TRBD1 (5 bases). The germline V gene encodes CDR1 SGHRS and CDR2 YFSETQ. The CDR3 covers 15 residues. V lost 4 bases and J 4 bases, leaving 18 bases between the germline ends.

The rearrangement uses TRBV18 and TRBJ2-7; 7 bases map to TRBD2. CDR3 length equals 15 residues. CDR1 is KGHSH, CDR2 LQKENI, per germline. Losses at the gene ends were 2 bases for V and 3 bases for J; bases not matched to a gene: 7. CDR3 protein: CASSPGGRRYYEQYF. For the CDR3, the DNA is TGTGCCAGCTCACCAGGCGGGAGAAGATACTACGAGCAGTACTTC.

The rearrangement links TRBV30 to TRBJ2-7; the match to TRBD2 covers 7 bases. V was clipped by 1 base and J by 3 bases; unmatched bases: 3. The CDR3 spans 13 residues. Germline V gene sequence: CDR1 GTSNPN, CDR2 SVGIG (reference sequence). CDR3: CAWSAGLHYEQYF. The CDR3 nucleotides are TGTGCCTGGAGTGCGGGACTACACTACGAGCAGTACTTC.

This chain joins TRBV19 and TRBJ2-1, with D possibly matching TRBD2 (5 bases). Germline V lookup: CDR1 LNHDA, CDR2 SQIVND (reference sequence). V lost 5 bases and J 4 bases, leaving 9 bases between the germline ends. This CDR3 region has 13 residues. The chain's CDR3 is CASSWRVYNEQFF. In nucleotides, the CDR3 is TGTGCCAGTAGTTGGCGGGTTTACAATGAGCAGTTCTTC.

The chain combines TRBV7-3 with TRBJ2-3; 7 bases fit TRBD2. The CDR3 is 16 amino acids. V lost 3 bases and J lost 1; bases outside the gene matches: 7. Germline loops: CDR1 SGHTA, CDR2 FQGTGA. The CDR3 reads CASSFWTSGGTDTQYF. The CDR3 nucleotides read TGTGCCAGCAGCTTTTGGACCAGCGGGGGCACAGATACGCAGTATTTT.